This T cell receptor beta chain came from a study of blood T cell repertoires in COVID-19. Across the whole study: Material from acute and convalescent COVID-19 was sourced from the United States, Italy and Spain.

The CDR3 is 14 amino acids. In germline, CDR1 is SNHLY, CDR2 FYNNEI. V lost 5 bases and J lost 5, with 12 bases in between. In the original analysis: From reference gene primer amplification, estimates of nucleated cell counts were derived. Measured with immunoSEQ multiplex PCR; TCRdb has only the in-frame clones, and not every one. V and J calls and clone size are copied from that table; D and trimming were computed from the DNA. The sample yields about 270,000 clones, 80% to 95% seen once. The V and J genes are TRBV2 and TRBJ1-4, with a tentative D call TRBD1 (6 bases). The specimen sequenced was peripheral blood. The sequence came from a person under 30 with COVID-19, enrolled during active disease. CDR3 protein: CASSQQGSNEKLFF. For the CDR3, the DNA is TGTGCCAGCAGTCAACAGGGCTCCAATGAAAAACTGTTTTTT.